This TCR beta chain is from a study of OX40 agonist ivuxolimab in advanced cancers. V shed 1 base and J shed 2 bases, with 9 bases lying between them. The CDR3 has 15 residues. The germline V gene encodes CDR1 SGHTA and CDR2 FQGTGA. Libraries were prepared by immunoSEQ multiplex PCR; TCRdb keeps only in-frame clonotypes and omits some of them. The sample lists about 29,000 clones; 80% to 95% were seen once. Findings and limits, study-wide: A proportion of nonresponders additionally exhibited low normalized T-cell clonal expansion.

As regards this clone: Its antigen is still unknown.

The sample here was CD4+ or CD8+ T cells sorted from blood, taken in a trial of the OX40 agonist ivuxolimab. The V and J genes are TRBV7-3 and TRBJ2-1; possibly TRBD2 for D (7 bases). The sequence was obtained from an adult with an advanced solid tumor such as melanoma, head and neck, liver or kidney cancer. The CDR3, as DNA: TGTGCCAGCAGCTTAAACGGGGGGCCCTACAATGAGCAGTTCTTC. This sequence encodes CASSLNGGPYNEQFF.